A single T cell receptor (beta chain) is shown here with its context. Antigen specificity is unknown. This sample was taken from a study of T cell responses to AZD1222 COVID-19 vaccine. The study's findings and limits: Close to half of all spike-specific TCRs reportedly target regions of the variants that are unmutated.

Germline values: CDR1 SNHLY, CDR2 FYNNEI. This CDR3 has 14 residues. The V and J ends lost 6 bases and 4 bases, in that order; junction bases with no gene match: 5. Clones were sequenced by immunoSEQ multiplex PCR, and TCRdb holds only the in-frame ones, with some missing. Seen here are roughly 150,000 clones, just over 90% observed once, and the top ten hold around 5.4%. The clonotype was recovered from an adult in good health. This specimen consisted of peripheral blood, obtained on day 0 of AZD1222 vaccination. The rearrangement uses TRBV2 and TRBJ1-5; 8 nucleotides match TRBD1. The CDR3 loop reads CASRQGGANQPQHF. The CDR3 DNA reads TGTGCCAGCAGACAGGGGGGGGCAAATCAGCCCCAGCATTTT.